The 21 T cell receptor beta chains in this list originate from one sample, sequenced in a study of blood T cells in healthy people across ages. The second PCR ran roughly 6 to 12 cycles with a sample-barcoded 5' primer and J-beta primers. MiXCR, run by TCRdb on the 5' RACE reads, gives a single entry per CDR3 protein. The repertoire includes about 1.6 million distinct CDR3 sequences, roughly 32% of them detected once, and around 11% sits in the top ten. Material for sequencing was blood. The receptors shown here come from a woman under 40 in good health.

Regarding this clonotype: A read error may explain this, as a much larger clone is one base away. The CDR3 bases are TGTGCCAGCAGTTACGGGGGGGACTATGGCTACACCTTC. This codes for CASSYGGDYGYTF. The rearrangement uses TRBV12-3 or TRBV12-4 and TRBJ1-2; D might be TRBD1 (5 bases). The CDR3 spans 13 residues. With 4 bases removed from V and 3 bases from J, the gap between germline ends came to 9 bases.

J is TRBJ2-3 and V is TRBV3-1; 9 bases fit TRBD2. The CDR3 spans 16 residues. V shed 1 base, J shed 4 bases, and the junction held 6 bases outside the gene matches. Germline CDR1 LGHDT, CDR2 YNNKEL (reference sequence). The CDR3 DNA sequence: TGTGCCAGCAGCCAAGTTGGCGGGAGGGCCTCAGATACGCAGTATTTT. It yields the protein CASSQVGGRASDTQYF.

This clonotype has a handful of counts. The chain combines TRBV4-1 with TRBJ2-7, with 7 bases aligning to TRBD2. Germline trimming cut 0 bases from V and 7 bases from J; bases unmatched to any gene: 18. Per the germline V gene, CDR1 is MGHRA and CDR2 is YSYEKL. The CDR3 loop spans 18 amino acids. As DNA, the CDR3 is TGCGCCAGCAGCCAAGATCCCCCCGGCGGGGGAATCCCAGGGGAGCAGTACTTC. It is translated as CASSQDPPGGGIPGEQYF.

This clonotype was seen a handful of times. V is TRBV2 and J is TRBJ2-7; possibly TRBD1 for D (6 bases). This CDR3 region has 12 residues. Germline CDR1 reads SNHLY; CDR2 reads FYNNEI. Trimming shortened V by 6 bases and J by 6 bases, and 12 bases separated the two germline ends. CDR3 residues: CASRTGIGEQYF. DNA for the CDR3: TGTGCCAGCAGGACAGGTATTGGCGAGCAGTACTTC.

A single count supports this clonotype. A read error is likely, as this CDR3 ends without the conserved phenylalanine or tryptophan. The chain couples TRBV13 to TRBJ2-1; no definite D call. The V gene's germline CDR1 is PRHDT and CDR2 FYEKMQ (reference sequence). The V and J ends lost 5 bases and 2 bases respectively, with 7 bases between them. The CDR3 has 13 residues. The CDR3 is CASSEDAYNEQFV. The CDR3 nucleotides are TGTGCCAGCAGCGAGGACGCCTACAATGAGCAGTTCGTC.

This clonotype was seen more than once but under ten times. The V and J genes are TRBV2 and TRBJ2-7; TRBD2 might be the D (5 bases). CDR1 is SNHLY and CDR2 is FYNNEI in the germline V gene. V lost 5 bases and J lost 2, with 16 bases in between. This CDR3 has 15 residues. In nucleotides, the CDR3 is TGTGCCAGCAGTCTGGAGGCACTTCAGCCCTACGAGCAGTACTTC. It codes for CASSLEALQPYEQYF.

The rearrangement joins TRBV12-3 or TRBV12-4 to TRBJ2-1; 10 positions agree with TRBD2. J lost 4 bases, V lost 2 bases, and 11 bases had no gene match. The CDR3 totals 18 residues. This chain's CDR3 is CASSLRISGRQLYNEQFF. In nucleotides, the CDR3 is TGTGCCAGCAGTTTACGGATTAGCGGGAGGCAACTTTACAATGAGCAGTTCTTC.

This chain uses TRBV27 with TRBJ2-4; possible D gene TRBD2, 6 bases. CDR1 MNHEY and CDR2 SMNVEV come from the germline V gene (reference sequence). This CDR3 contains 12 residues. V lost 3 bases to trimming and J lost 13 bases, with 13 bases between them. CDR3 sequence (DNA): TGTGCCAGCAGTTTTGTGGGTCGGGAGCAGTACTTC. Its translation is CASSFVGREQYF.

V and J are TRBV6-6 and TRBJ1-4; D not certain. The CDR3 loop spans 16 amino acids. Germline loops: CDR1 MNHNY, CDR2 SVGAGI (reference sequence). V was pared by 0 bases and J by 4 bases, with 12 bases between. The CDR3 is CASSYSTAQYNEKLFF. CDR3 DNA: TGTGCCAGCAGTTACTCGACTGCACAGTATAATGAAAAACTGTTTTTT.

V is TRBV15 and J is TRBJ1-6; D might be TRBD1 (6 bases). Looked up from germline, CDR1 is LNHNV and CDR2 is YYDKDF (reference sequence). This CDR3 contains 15 residues. V was shortened by 3 bases and J by 7 bases, with 13 bases between the two germline ends. The CDR3 coding sequence is TGTGCCACCAGCAGGGACGTTGGACAGAATTCACCCCTCCACTTT. It encodes CATSRDVGQNSPLHF.

This clonotype was seen more than once but under ten times. The rearrangement links TRBV7-3 to TRBJ1-2, with D unresolved. This CDR3 contains 13 residues. The germline V gene has CDR1 SGHTA and CDR2 FQGTGA. Trimming removed 5 bases from V and 5 bases from J, with 12 bases in between. CDR3 region: CASSHEDGYGYTF. The CDR3 DNA reads as TGTGCCAGCAGCCATGAGGACGGTTATGGCTACACCTTC.

Only a few counts were recorded for this clonotype. The J gene is TRBJ1-2, the V gene TRBV20-1, with D uncertain. Germline V gene data show CDR1 as DFQATT and CDR2 as SNEGSKA (reference sequence). V gave up 6 bases and J gave up 8 bases, with 13 bases separating them. The CDR3 extends over 11 amino acids. In DNA form, the CDR3 reads TGCAGTGCCCAACCGCTTGTGGGCTACACCTTC. Its translation: CSAQPLVGYTF.

In this sample, this clonotype turned up once. V is TRBV15 and J is TRBJ2-1; 8 bases are shared with TRBD2. The junction had 11 bases not matched to a gene; V was cut back by 6 bases and J by 7 bases. CDR3 length equals 15 residues. Germline assignment: CDR1 LNHNV and CDR2 YYDKDF (reference sequence). Here the CDR3 DNA reads TGTGCCACCAGACAACCGGGACTAGGCTTGAATGAGCAGTTCTTC. It codes for CATRQPGLGLNEQFF. Full variable domain (remainder filled in from reference TRBV15 and TRBJ2-1): DAMVIQNPRYQVTQFGKPVTLSCSQTLNHNVMYWYQQKSSQAPKLLFHYYDKDFNNEADTPDNFQSRRPNTSFCFLDIRSPGLGDTAMYLCATRQPGLGLNEQFFGPGTRLTVL.

This clonotype came up a few times. The chain employs TRBV29-1 and TRBJ2-5, with a possible D match to TRBD2 (5 bases). CDR1 and CDR2 from the germline V gene are SQVTM and ANQGSEA. The CDR3 covers 12 residues. The V and J ends lost 5 bases and 6 bases respectively, with 13 bases between them. In nucleotides, the CDR3 is TGCAGCGTTCCTGCCGAGGGCAAGACCCAGTACTTC. Encoded protein: CSVPAEGKTQYF.

This clonotype has a count of ten or more. V is TRBV9 and J is TRBJ2-7; D not resolved. In germline, CDR1 is SGDLS, CDR2 YYNGEE. CDR3 length equals 14 residues. Trimming stripped 0 bases from V and 0 bases from J, with 7 bases between. The CDR3 reads CASSVEASSYEQYF. The DNA for the CDR3 is TGTGCCAGCAGCGTAGAGGCTTCCTCCTACGAGCAGTACTTC.

In DNA form, the CDR3 reads TGTGCCAGCACCAACTTGTTTGGGGAGACCCAGTACTTC. It specifies CASTNLFGETQYF. This sequence joins TRBV7-9 and TRBJ2-5; D remains ambiguous. Germline V CDR1 and CDR2: SEHNR, FQNEAQ (reference sequence). CDR3 length: 13 amino acids. Trimming left V 7 bases short and J 5 bases short, with 14 bases between.

There are a few counts of this clonotype. As DNA, the CDR3 is TGTGCCAGCAGTGAAGGGACTCACAGTTACAATGAGCAGTTCTTC. This sequence encodes CASSEGTHSYNEQFF. V gene TRBV2 combines with J gene TRBJ2-1; D may be TRBD2 (5 bases). There are 15 residues in the CDR3. The germline CDR1 and CDR2 sequences are SNHLY and FYNNEI. V was trimmed by 1 base and J by 4 bases, leaving 11 bases between them.

There are a few counts of this clonotype. This chain uses TRBV20-1 with TRBJ2-3, with D perhaps assigned TRBD1 or TRBD2 (7 bases each). V was shortened by 2 bases and J by 6 bases, with 18 bases between the two germline ends. Germline values: CDR1 DFQATT, CDR2 SNEGSKA (reference sequence). The CDR3 is made up of 15 amino acids. The CDR3, as DNA: TGCAGTGCTAGACCACAGGGGAGGGTAGGGGATACGCAGTATTTT. Translation gives CSARPQGRVGDTQYF.

J is TRBJ1-2 and V is TRBV10-3; a weak D match, TRBD1 (5 bases). V was shortened by 0 bases and J by 5 bases, with 10 bases between the two germline ends. This CDR3 is 14 amino acids long. Germline CDR1 and CDR2: ENHRY and SYGVKD. The chain's CDR3 is CAISESAGSYGYTF. Written as DNA, the CDR3 is TGTGCCATCAGTGAGTCGGCAGGGAGTTATGGCTACACCTTC.

This clonotype has ten or more counts. The V gene is TRBV29-1, the J gene TRBJ2-7; 9 bases map to TRBD1. Trimming took 6 bases from V and 6 from J; bases not matched to a gene: 9. Germline CDR1 reads SQVTM; CDR2 reads ANQGSEA. The CDR3 contains 13 residues. The CDR3 DNA is TGCAGCGTCGGTAACAGGGGGCGACGCGAGCAGTACTTC. Its translation is CSVGNRGRREQYF.

This clonotype has more than one count but fewer than ten. The CDR3 region is CASSEKGQEQYF. The CDR3 region has the DNA TGTGCCAGCAGTGAAAAGGGGCAGGAGCAGTACTTC. The V call is TRBV6-1, the J call TRBJ2-7; D perhaps matches TRBD1 (5 bases). Germline-derived CDR1 and CDR2 are MNHNS and SASEGT. V dropped 2 bases and J dropped 7 bases, with 9 bases sitting between them. The length of the CDR3 is 12 residues.